The 13 T cell receptor beta chains below were found in one sample sequenced in a study of cytomegalovirus exposure and HLA in healthy donors. TCRdb's table, derived via immunoSEQ multiplex PCR, lists solely in-frame clones and lacks some. This sample has over 200,000 clones, with approximately 87% found just once. Specimen: PBMCs. The receptors come from a young woman in good health and CMV-seronegative.

A few counts support this clone. The gene calls are TRBV6-5 and TRBJ1-5, with 10 bases identical to TRBD1. V was pared by 8 bases and J by 4 bases, with 2 bases of the junction left unmatched. CDR1 MNHEY and CDR2 SVGAGI come from the germline V gene. The CDR3 loop spans 13 amino acids. The CDR3 reads CASGQGGNQPQHF. CDR3 coding DNA: TGTGCCAGCGGACAGGGGGGTAATCAGCCCCAGCATTTT.

V and J are TRBV28 and TRBJ2-1; D is undetermined. The CDR3 consists of 14 residues. Trimming took 5 bases from V and 7 from J, leaving 15 bases between them. The germline CDR1 and CDR2 sequences are MDHEN and SYDVKM. Here the CDR3 DNA reads TGTGCCAGCAGTCCGGGTTTACCAAGGAATGAGCAGTTCTTC. It yields the protein CASSPGLPRNEQFF.

This chain uses TRBV19 with TRBJ2-6; D gene ambiguous. This CDR3 region has 15 residues. The V and J ends lost 6 bases and 0 bases respectively, with 9 bases between them. Germline CDR1 and CDR2: LNHDA and SQIVND (reference sequence). CDR3 residues: CASRLSSSGANVLTF. In DNA, the CDR3 is TGTGCCAGTAGGCTTTCAAGCTCTGGGGCCAACGTCCTGACTTTC.

This sequence joins TRBV11-1 and TRBJ2-2; tentatively, D is TRBD1 (7 bases). The length of the CDR3 is 16 residues. V was clipped by 3 bases and J by 6 bases, with 17 bases between them. CDR1 is SGHAT, CDR2 FQDESV, per germline (reference sequence). CDR3 bases: TGTGCCAGCAGCTTTAGCAGGGGGGCCTTCGCCGGGGAGCTGTTTTTT. Residues: CASSFSRGAFAGELFF.

This clone was picked up a small number of times. J is TRBJ2-2 and V is TRBV27, with 12 bases lining up with TRBD2. The CDR3 contains 16 residues. CDR1 and CDR2 (germline): MNHEY, SMNVEV (reference sequence). V lost 5 bases to trimming and J lost 4 bases; unmatched junction nucleotides: 5. CDR3 nucleotides: TGTGCCAGCAGTCATGGACTAGCGGGACCCACCGGGGAGCTGTTTTTT. Translated: CASSHGLAGPTGELFF.

The chain has TRBV2 and TRBJ1-4; D uncertain. The V end was cut by 3 bases, the J end by 4 bases, with 9 bases between. Germline lookup yields CDR1 SNHLY and CDR2 FYNNEI. The CDR3 runs 14 residues. The CDR3 nucleotides are TGTGCCAGCAGTGATAGTCGGGATAATGAAAAACTGTTTTTT. Translation: CASSDSRDNEKLFF.

This chain connects TRBV2 to TRBJ1-3; the D is unclear. Germline CDR1 is SNHLY and CDR2 is FYNNEI. The CDR3 contains 16 residues. V gave up 3 bases and J gave up 0 bases, with 12 bases separating them. CDR3 in amino acids: CASSEWAASSGNTIYF. The CDR3 DNA reads TGTGCCAGCAGTGAGTGGGCAGCGTCCTCTGGAAACACCATATATTTT.

This rearrangement joins TRBV10-3 to TRBJ1-5, with TRBD1 matching 7 bases. V was pared by 5 bases and J by 4 bases, with 8 bases of the junction left unmatched. The CDR3 totals 15 residues. Germline CDR1 is ENHRY and CDR2 is SYGVKD. DNA of the CDR3: TGTGCCATCAGTAACAGGGGATCTCCAAATCAGCCCCAGCATTTT. It translates to CAISNRGSPNQPQHF.

J is TRBJ1-4 and V is TRBV29-1; 8 bases are shared with TRBD1. CDR1 and CDR2 from the germline V gene are SQVTM and ANQGSEA. V gave up 7 bases and J gave up 8 bases; unmatched junction bases: 9. This CDR3 spans 13 amino acids. CDR3 residues: CSGSDRGGEKLFF. CDR3 DNA: TGCAGCGGGTCAGACAGGGGCGGCGAAAAACTGTTTTTT.

The CDR3 coding sequence is TGTGCCAGCAGTTACTCGAGGAGGGAGGGAGGCTACACCTTC. Its protein product is CASSYSRREGGYTF. The chain couples TRBV6-5 to TRBJ1-2; no firm D call. Germline V gene data show CDR1 as MNHEY and CDR2 as SVGAGI. This CDR3 is built from 14 residues. V gave up 0 bases and J gave up 8 bases, with 13 bases separating them.

A single count supports this clone. The rearrangement links TRBV7-8 to TRBJ1-6, with 8 bases matching TRBD1. V dropped 4 bases and J dropped 7; count of bases not matched to a gene: 9. CDR3 size: 16 residues. Germline V gives CDR1 SGHVS, CDR2 FQNEAQ. The CDR3 reads CASSSVDRARNSPLHF. As DNA, the CDR3 is TGTGCCAGCAGCTCCGTGGACAGGGCTCGCAATTCACCCCTCCACTTT. The full variable domain, completed using reference TRBV7-8 and TRBJ1-6, is GAGVSQSPRYKVAKRGQDVALRCDPISGHVSLFWYQQALGQGPEFLTYFQNEAQLDKSGLPSDRFFAERPEGSVSTLKIQRTQQEDSAVYLCASSSVDRARNSPLHFGNGTRLTVT.

The chain employs TRBV30 and TRBJ1-1; D not resolved. Between the trimmed V and J ends, which lost 2 bases and 4 bases, there was a span of 5 bases. The CDR3 totals 11 residues. The V gene's germline CDR1 is GTSNPN and CDR2 SVGIG (reference sequence). Written as DNA, the CDR3 is TGTGCCTGGAGTAAGGTCACTGAAGCTTTCTTT. It is translated as CAWSKVTEAFF.

CDR3 nucleotide sequence: TGCGCCAGCAGCTTGGTGGGGTTGCGGCTTTTTGACGGGGAGCTGTTTTTT. Protein: CASSLVGLRLFDGELFF. This rearrangement joins TRBV5-1 to TRBJ2-2; D unclear. Trimming took 0 bases from V and 7 from J, leaving 19 bases between them. Per the germline V gene, CDR1 is SGHRS and CDR2 is YFSETQ. The CDR3 has 17 residues.